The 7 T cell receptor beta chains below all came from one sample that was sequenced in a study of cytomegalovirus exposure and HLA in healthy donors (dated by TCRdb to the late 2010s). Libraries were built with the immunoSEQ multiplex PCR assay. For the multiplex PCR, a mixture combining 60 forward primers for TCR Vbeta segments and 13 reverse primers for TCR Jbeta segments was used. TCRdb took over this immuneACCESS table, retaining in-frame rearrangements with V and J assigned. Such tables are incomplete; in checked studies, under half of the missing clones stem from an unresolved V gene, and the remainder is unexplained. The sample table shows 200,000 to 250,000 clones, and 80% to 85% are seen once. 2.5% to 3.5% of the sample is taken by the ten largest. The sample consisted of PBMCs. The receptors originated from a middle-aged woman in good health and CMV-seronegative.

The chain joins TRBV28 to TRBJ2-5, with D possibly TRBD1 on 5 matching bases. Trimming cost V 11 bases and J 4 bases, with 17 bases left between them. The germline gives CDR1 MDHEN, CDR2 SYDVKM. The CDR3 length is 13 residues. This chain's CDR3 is CAVGQKVGETQYF. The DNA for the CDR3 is TGTGCCGTAGGACAAAAAGTAGGAGAGACCCAGTACTTC.

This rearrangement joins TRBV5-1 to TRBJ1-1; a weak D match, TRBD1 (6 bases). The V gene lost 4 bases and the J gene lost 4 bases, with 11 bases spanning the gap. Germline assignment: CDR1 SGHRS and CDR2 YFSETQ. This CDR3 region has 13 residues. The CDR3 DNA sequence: TGCGCCAGCAGCCCCACAGGGATCACTGAAGCTTTCTTT. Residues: CASSPTGITEAFF. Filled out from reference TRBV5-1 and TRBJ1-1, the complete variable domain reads KAGVTQTPRYLIKTRGQQVTLSCSPISGHRSVSWYQQTPGQGLQFLFEYFSETQRNKGNFPGRFSGRQFSNSRSEMNVSTLELGDSALYLCASSPTGITEAFFGQGTRLTVV.

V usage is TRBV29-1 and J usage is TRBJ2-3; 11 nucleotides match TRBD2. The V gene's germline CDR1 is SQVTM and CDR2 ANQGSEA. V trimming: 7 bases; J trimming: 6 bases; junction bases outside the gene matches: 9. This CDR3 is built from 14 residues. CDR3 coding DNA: TGCAGCGCGTTAGCGGGAGGGCCGTGGGATACGCAGTATTTT. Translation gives CSALAGGPWDTQYF.

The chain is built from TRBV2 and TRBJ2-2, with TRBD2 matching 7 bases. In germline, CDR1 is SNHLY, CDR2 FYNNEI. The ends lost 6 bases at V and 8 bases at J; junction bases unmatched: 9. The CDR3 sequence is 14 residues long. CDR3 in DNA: TGTGCCAGCAGAAGACTAGCCGTGAAGGGGGAGCTGTTTTTT. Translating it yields CASRRLAVKGELFF.

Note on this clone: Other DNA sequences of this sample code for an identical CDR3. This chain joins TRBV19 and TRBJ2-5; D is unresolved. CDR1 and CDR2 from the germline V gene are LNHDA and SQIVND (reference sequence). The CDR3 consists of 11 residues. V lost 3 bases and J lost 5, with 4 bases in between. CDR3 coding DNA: TGTGCCAGTAGTATTCGGGAGACCCAGTACTTC. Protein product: CASSIRETQYF.

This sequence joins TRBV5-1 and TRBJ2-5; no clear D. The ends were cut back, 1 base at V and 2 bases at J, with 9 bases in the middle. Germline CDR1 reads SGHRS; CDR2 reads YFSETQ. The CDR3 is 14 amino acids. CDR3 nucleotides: TGCGCCAGCAGCTTGTTCTTGCGGCAAGAGACCCAGTACTTC. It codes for CASSLFLRQETQYF.

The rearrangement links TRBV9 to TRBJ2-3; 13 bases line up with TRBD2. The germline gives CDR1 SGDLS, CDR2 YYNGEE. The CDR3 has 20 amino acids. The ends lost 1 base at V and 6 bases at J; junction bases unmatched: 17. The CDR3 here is CASSVKGLAGYIEEGDTQYF. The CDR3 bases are TGTGCCAGCAGCGTAAAGGGACTAGCGGGATATATTGAGGAGGGGGATACGCAGTATTTT.